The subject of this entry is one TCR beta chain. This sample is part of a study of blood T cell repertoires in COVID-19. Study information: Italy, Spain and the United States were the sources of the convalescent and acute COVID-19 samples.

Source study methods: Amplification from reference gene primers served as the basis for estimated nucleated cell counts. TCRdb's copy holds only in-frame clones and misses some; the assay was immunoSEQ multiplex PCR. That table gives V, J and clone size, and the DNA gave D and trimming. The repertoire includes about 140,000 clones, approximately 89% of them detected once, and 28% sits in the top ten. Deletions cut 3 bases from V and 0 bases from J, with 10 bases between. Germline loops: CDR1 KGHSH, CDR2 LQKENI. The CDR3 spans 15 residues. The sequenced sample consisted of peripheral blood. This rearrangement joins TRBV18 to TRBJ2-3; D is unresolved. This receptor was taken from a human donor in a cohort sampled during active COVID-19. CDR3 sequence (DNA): TGTGCCAGCTCACCGGGCGCCTCTAGCACAGATACGCAGTATTTT. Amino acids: CASSPGASSTDTQYF. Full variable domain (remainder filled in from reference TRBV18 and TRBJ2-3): NAGVMQNPRHLVRRRGQEARLRCSPMKGHSHVYWYRQLPEEGLKFMVYLQKENIIDESGMPKERFSAEFPKEGPSILRIQQVVRGDSAAYFCASSPGASSTDTQYFGPGTRLTVL.